A single sample is the source of the 2 T cell receptor beta chains below, sequenced in a study of cytomegalovirus exposure and HLA in healthy donors. PCR employed 60 Vbeta and 13 Jbeta primers. Here immunoSEQ multiplex PCR was the method, and the copy in TCRdb shows in-frame clones only, minus some. The sample carries 150,000 to 200,000 clones, approximately 76% recorded once. Sequencing was performed on PBMCs. These TCRs come from a female donor in good health and CMV-seronegative.

The J gene is TRBJ1-4, the V gene TRBV6-1, with TRBD1 identical over 11 bases. CDR1 is MNHNS, CDR2 SASEGT, per germline. J gave up 8 bases and V 1 base, and 0 bases lay outside the gene matches. The CDR3 has 14 amino acids. CDR3 coding DNA: TGTGCCAGCAGTGAAGGGACAGGGGGCGAAAAACTGTTTTTT. It encodes CASSEGTGGEKLFF.

The rearrangement uses TRBV6-5 and TRBJ2-7; D might be TRBD1 (5 bases). Germline lookup yields CDR1 MNHEY and CDR2 SVGAGI. This CDR3 region has 15 residues. Trimming pared 0 bases from V and 0 bases from J, leaving 9 bases between. CDR3 protein: CASSYSGRLSYEQYF. CDR3 in DNA: TGTGCCAGCAGTTACTCGGGGCGTCTCTCCTACGAGCAGTACTTC.